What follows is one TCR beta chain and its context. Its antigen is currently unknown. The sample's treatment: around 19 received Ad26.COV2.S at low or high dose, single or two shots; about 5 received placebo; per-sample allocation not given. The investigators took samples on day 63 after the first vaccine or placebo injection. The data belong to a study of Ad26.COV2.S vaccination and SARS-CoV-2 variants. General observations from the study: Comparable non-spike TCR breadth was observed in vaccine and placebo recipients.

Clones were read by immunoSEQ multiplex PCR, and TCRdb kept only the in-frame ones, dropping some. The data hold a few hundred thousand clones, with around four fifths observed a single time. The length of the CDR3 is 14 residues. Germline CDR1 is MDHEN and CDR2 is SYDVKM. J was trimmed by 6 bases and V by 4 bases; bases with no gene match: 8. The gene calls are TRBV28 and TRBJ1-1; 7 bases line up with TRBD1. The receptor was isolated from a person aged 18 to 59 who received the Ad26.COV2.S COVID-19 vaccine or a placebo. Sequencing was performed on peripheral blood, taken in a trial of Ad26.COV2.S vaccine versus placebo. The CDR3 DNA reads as TGTGCCAGCAGTTCGGGACAGCCCCCCGCTGAAGCTTTCTTT. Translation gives CASSSGQPPAEAFF. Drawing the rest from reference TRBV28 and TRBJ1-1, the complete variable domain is DVKVTQSSRYLVKRTGEKVFLECVQDMDHENMFWYRQDPGLGLRLIYFSYDVKMKEKGDIPEGYSVSREKKERFSLILESASTNQTSMYLCASSSGQPPAEAFFGQGTRLTVV.